These 8 T cell receptor beta chains were sequenced from one sample in a study of shared clonotypes between healthy human individuals (dated by TCRdb to 2020 to 2021). The library was produced with the immunoSEQ multiplex PCR assay. TCRdb stores this immuneACCESS table with in-frame sequences only. Part of the clones is absent; in the studies checked, under half of the shortfall reflects unresolved V genes, and no reason is known for the rest. The sample includes approximately 2,000,000 clones, with roughly 95% observed a single time. About 1.7% of the sample goes to the ten largest clones. CD8 naive samples were CD45RO-negative cells positively selected for CCR7, giving a CD45RA+CCR7+ population that excluded TemRA cells. Sequenced material: naive CD8+ T cells from PBMCs. The meaning of the sample's cell subset or site label: CD45RA+CCR7+. Receptors were obtained from a man younger than 30 in good health. Some clones in this sample may be carry-over from other donors' samples.

The rearrangement joins TRBV7-9 to TRBJ2-2; D perhaps matches TRBD1 (5 bases). Trimming removed 5 bases at V and 9 bases at J, with 22 bases between. Germline CDR1 and CDR2: SEHNR and FQNEAQ (reference sequence). This CDR3 region has 16 residues. CDR3 sequence: CASSPPRAGPKRELFF. Here the CDR3 DNA reads TGTGCCAGCAGCCCTCCTCGGGCAGGGCCAAAGCGGGAGCTGTTTTTT.

The rearrangement uses TRBV5-6 and TRBJ1-1, with a possible D match to TRBD1 (5 bases). V was shortened by 1 base and J by 0 bases, with 22 bases between the two germline ends. From germline, CDR1 is SGHDT and CDR2 YYEEEE. The CDR3 runs to 19 residues. Here the CDR3 DNA reads TGTGCCAGCAGCTTGATAGGGAGGGGCCTCGGCGGTCTGAACACTGAAGCTTTCTTT. The encoded protein is CASSLIGRGLGGLNTEAFF.

This clone was seen once. This rearrangement joins TRBV9 to TRBJ1-4; no definite D call. The CDR3 totals 17 residues. Germline V CDR1 and CDR2: SGDLS, YYNGEE. V lost 5 bases to trimming and J lost 0 bases, with 17 bases between them. Here the CDR3 reads CASSGGGFGATNEKLFF. The DNA for the CDR3 is TGTGCCAGCAGTGGAGGAGGGTTCGGAGCAACTAATGAAAAACTGTTTTTT.

The V call is TRBV19, the J call TRBJ2-2, with TRBD2 matching over 7 bases. Per germline, CDR1 LNHDA and CDR2 SQIVND (reference sequence). Trimming cost V 10 bases and J 6 bases; bases outside gene matches: 8. This CDR3 has 13 amino acids. The CDR3 is CATTESGAGELFF. The CDR3 nucleotides are TGTGCCACAACTGAGAGCGGGGCCGGGGAGCTGTTTTTT. The whole variable domain, filled in from reference TRBV19 and TRBJ2-2, reads DGGITQSPKYLFRKEGQNVTLSCEQNLNHDAMYWYRQDPGQGLRLIYYSQIVNDFQKGDIAEGYSVSREKKESFPLTVTSAQKNPTAFYLCATTESGAGELFFGEGSRLTVL.

The chain has TRBV5-4 and TRBJ2-1; TRBD2 aligns across 10 bases. V lost 4 bases to trimming and J lost 2 bases; unmatched junction nucleotides: 12. This CDR3 spans 18 amino acids. The V gene's germline CDR1 is SGHNT and CDR2 YYREEE (reference sequence). The CDR3 region is CASSQGTSETIAYNEQFF. CDR3 nucleotides: TGTGCCAGCAGCCAGGGGACTAGCGAGACCATCGCCTACAATGAGCAGTTCTTC.

This chain links TRBV4-2 with TRBJ1-1; no firm D call. Per the germline V gene, CDR1 is LGHNA and CDR2 is YNFKEQ. Trimming pared 3 bases from V and 1 base from J, leaving 9 bases between. The CDR3 runs to 14 residues. In nucleotides, the CDR3 is TGTGCCAGCAGCCAGCGAGTGCCGAACACTGAAGCTTTCTTT. The encoded protein is CASSQRVPNTEAFF.

The chain recombines TRBV28 with TRBJ1-4; TRBD1 aligns across 8 bases. This CDR3 has 15 residues. Germline CDR1 is MDHEN and CDR2 is SYDVKM. The V segment lost 3 bases and the J segment 8 bases; nucleotides outside the gene matches: 8. The CDR3 bases are TGTGCCAGCAGTTTTCCCCCACGACAGGGGGAAAAACTGTTTTTT. Residues: CASSFPPRQGEKLFF.

This rearrangement joins TRBV27 to TRBJ1-2; tentative D call: TRBD1 (5 bases). From germline, CDR1 is MNHEY and CDR2 SMNVEV (reference sequence). The V gene lost 3 bases and the J gene lost 2 bases, with 7 bases spanning the gap. The CDR3 loop spans 13 amino acids. CDR3 sequence reads: CASSLDKNYGYTF. DNA of the CDR3: TGTGCCAGCAGTTTGGACAAGAACTATGGCTACACCTTC.